This T cell receptor beta chain came from a study of identical twins. General study points: Invariant MAIT and iNKT cells may have partly biased zero-insertion analyses.

A universal primer site came from template switching; cDNA carried unique molecular identifiers. A single record per CDR3 protein comes from TCRdb applying MiXCR to the 5' RACE reads. Of some 440,000 distinct CDR3 sequences in the sample, approximately 24% were seen once. This CDR3 region has 15 residues. From germline, CDR1 is DFQATT and CDR2 SNEGSKA (reference sequence). V lost 5 bases to trimming and J lost 5 bases; unmatched junction nucleotides: 13. This clonotype was detected a few times. Its antigen is currently unknown. These data also formed part of another study, on T cells expressing NK-cell markers. That paper adds: The study drew TCR beta repertoires from sorted CD3+CD56+NKG2C+, CD3+CD56+NKG2C- and CD3+CD56-NKG2C+ T cells.

The TCR originated in a young woman in good health. The sample consisted of CD4+ T cells sorted from blood. The gene calls are TRBV20-1 and TRBJ2-3, with 7 bases fitting TRBD2. CDR3 bases: TGCAGTGCTTGGCCCTCCGGGGGGAGGGTAGATACGCAGTATTTT. Protein product: CSAWPSGGRVDTQYF.